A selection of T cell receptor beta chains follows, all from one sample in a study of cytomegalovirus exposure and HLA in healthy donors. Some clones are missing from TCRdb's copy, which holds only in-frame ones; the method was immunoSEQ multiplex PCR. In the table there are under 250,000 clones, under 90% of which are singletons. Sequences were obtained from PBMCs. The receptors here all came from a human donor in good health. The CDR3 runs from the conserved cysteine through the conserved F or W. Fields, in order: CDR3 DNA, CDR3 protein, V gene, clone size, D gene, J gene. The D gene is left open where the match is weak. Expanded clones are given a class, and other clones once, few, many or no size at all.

TGTGCCAGCAGCTTAGGCGCGGGGCGACAGAGAAACTATGGCTACACCTTC	CASSLGAGRQRNYGYTF	TRBV7-8	NA	NA	TRBJ1-2
TGTGCCAGCAGCCGCGGGGGAACCCCTGAAGCTTTCTTT	CASSRGGTPEAFF	TRBV7-9	few	NA	TRBJ1-1
TGTGCCACCAGCAGACTCCAGGCGGATACGCAGTATTTT	CATSRLQADTQYF	TRBV15	NA	NA	TRBJ2-3
TGTGCCAGCTCACCCTCCGGGACAGGGGACTACGAGCAGTACTTC	CASSPSGTGDYEQYF	TRBV18	NA	TRBD1	TRBJ2-7
TGTGCCAGCAGATCTAGCGGTCAAAGCTCCTACAATGAGCAGTTCTTC	CASRSSGQSSYNEQFF	TRBV27	NA	TRBD2	TRBJ2-1
TGCGCCAGCAGTGTAGCAGGGGGCGAGCAGTACTTC	CASSVAGGEQYF	TRBV10-1	NA	TRBD1	TRBJ2-7
TGTGCCAGCAGCCCGAAGCTAGCGGGAACCGGGGAGCTGTTTTTT	CASSPKLAGTGELFF	TRBV13	NA	TRBD2	TRBJ2-2
TGCAGTGCTTCGACAGGGAATGGCTACACCTTC	CSASTGNGYTF	TRBV20-1	NA	TRBD1	TRBJ1-2
TGTGCCAGCAGTGGAATGACAGGGCCCGGAAACACCATATATTTT	CASSGMTGPGNTIYF	TRBV2	NA	TRBD1	TRBJ1-3
TGCAGCGTTGCCAGGAGGCAGACTAATGAAAAACTGTTTTTT	CSVARRQTNEKLFF	TRBV29-1	few	NA	TRBJ1-4
TGTGCCAGCAGCTTAGTTGCCGGCACTGAAGCTTTCTTT	CASSLVAGTEAFF	TRBV7-2	NA	NA	TRBJ1-1
TGTGCCAGCAAGCCGGGACACCTGAACACTGAAGCTTTCTTT	CASKPGHLNTEAFF	TRBV27	NA	NA	TRBJ1-1
TGTGCCAGCAGCGTAGCTGGGGAGGTCAATGAGCAGTTCTTC	CASSVAGEVNEQFF	TRBV9	NA	NA	TRBJ2-1
TGCGCCAGCATATCGGAGGCTAGCACAGATACGCAGTATTTT	CASISEASTDTQYF	TRBV23-1	NA	NA	TRBJ2-3
TGTGCCAGCAGCTTAGAGGTACAGCTTCACAATGAGCAGTTCTTC	CASSLEVQLHNEQFF	TRBV7-2	NA	NA	TRBJ2-1
TGTGCCAGCAGCCCACCGGGACAGATTAACTATGGCTACACCTTC	CASSPPGQINYGYTF	TRBV14	NA	TRBD1	TRBJ1-2
TGTGCCAGCAGTTTGGTAGCGGCACCCTACGAGCAGTACTTC	CASSLVAAPYEQYF	TRBV27	NA	NA	TRBJ2-7
TGTGCCAGCAGGGAAAGACAGAAAAACACTGAAGCTTTCTTT	CASRERQKNTEAFF	TRBV6-1	NA	NA	TRBJ1-1
TGTGCCAGCAGTCCCGATCTGGGGGCAGGCACTGAAGCTTTCTTT	CASSPDLGAGTEAFF	TRBV6-5	NA	NA	TRBJ1-1
TGTGCTAGTGGTCCGGGCCCCGGGGGGGACCCGTCGGCGAACACCGGGGAGCTGTTTTTT	CASGPGPGGDPSANTGELFF	TRBV12-5	NA	TRBD2	TRBJ2-2
TGTGCCAGTAGTTGGAAAGGGGAAGAGACCCAGTACTTC	CASSWKGEETQYF	TRBV19	NA	NA	TRBJ2-5
TGTGCCAGTGAAGCAGGCCGGTTTGTAACCGGGGAGCTGTTTTTT	CASEAGRFVTGELFF	TRBV19	NA	NA	TRBJ2-2
TGTGCCAGCAGGGGACAGGTAGCTTGGAACACTGAAGCTTTCTTT	CASRGQVAWNTEAFF	TRBV27	few	TRBD1	TRBJ1-1
TGTGCCAGCAGCCCGACGGACAGGGGACCAGAAAAACTGTTTTTT	CASSPTDRGPEKLFF	TRBV28	NA	TRBD1	TRBJ1-4
TGTGCCATCAGGGGGGGACAGGCGGGTTATGGCTACACCTTC	CAIRGGQAGYGYTF	TRBV10-3	NA	TRBD1	TRBJ1-2
TGTGCCAGCAGCGCCCAGGGGGCTGGGGCCAACGTCCTGACTTTC	CASSAQGAGANVLTF	TRBV7-9	NA	TRBD1	TRBJ2-6
TGTGCCAGCAGTTTAAAGGGACTAGCGGGAGGTGTGTCAGATACGCAGTATTTT	CASSLKGLAGGVSDTQYF	TRBV27	NA	TRBD2	TRBJ2-3
TGCAGCGTGGAAACTTACACAGATACGCAGTATTTT	CSVETYTDTQYF	TRBV29-1	once	NA	TRBJ2-3
TGTGCCAGCAGCGTAGAGACAGGGGGCTACGAGCAGTACTTC	CASSVETGGYEQYF	TRBV9	NA	TRBD1	TRBJ2-7
TGTGCCAGCAGCTTAATTATTCCTCTGTTTTTT	CASSLIIPLFF	TRBV7-9	once	NA	TRBJ2-2
TGCGCCAGCAGCTTTGCGCAAGGACAGGGATTCTACGAGCAGTACTTC	CASSFAQGQGFYEQYF	TRBV5-1	NA	TRBD1	TRBJ2-7
TGTGCCAGCAGCTTAGGTGCGGGGATTAGCACAGATACGCAGTATTTT	CASSLGAGISTDTQYF	TRBV7-2	NA	NA	TRBJ2-3
TGTGCCAGCAGCAGGACAGTGAAGGATGGCTACACCTTC	CASSRTVKDGYTF	TRBV5-8	NA	NA	TRBJ1-2
TGTGCCAGCAGCTTAACAGGAGCGGGAGGCACCAGCACAGATACGCAGTATTTT	CASSLTGAGGTSTDTQYF	TRBV7-3	few	TRBD2	TRBJ2-3
TGTGCCAGCAGCTTCCCTAGCGTCTCCTACGAGCAGTACTTC	CASSFPSVSYEQYF	TRBV13	NA	NA	TRBJ2-7
TGTGCCAGCAGCTTAAAAGCGGGAGGCGAGCAGTACTTC	CASSLKAGGEQYF	TRBV7-3	NA	TRBD2	TRBJ2-7
TGTGCCAGCAGCTTAGGGCAGGGAAGCAGTGAAGCTTTCTTT	CASSLGQGSSEAFF	TRBV7-9	NA	NA	TRBJ1-1
TGCGCCAGCACCCCCCGGGGGGCCGGCGGCGGGGAGCTGTTTTTT	CASTPRGAGGGELFF	TRBV5-1	NA	NA	TRBJ2-2
TGCGCCAGCAGCTTAGTGGGGCCGGGACTAGCGGGAGGGGGCGAGCAGTACTTC	CASSLVGPGLAGGGEQYF	TRBV5-1	NA	TRBD2	TRBJ2-7
TGTGCCAGCAGTTTATCGACGCGGGCCGAGCAGTTCTTC	CASSLSTRAEQFF	TRBV28	NA	NA	TRBJ2-1
TGTGCCAGTAGTATAGAGGGCAGGATAAATCAGCCCCAGCATTTT	CASSIEGRINQPQHF	TRBV19	NA	NA	TRBJ1-5
TGTGCCAGCAGCTTAGAGCCCCGGGACACAAACTATGGCTACACCTTC	CASSLEPRDTNYGYTF	TRBV7-9	NA	NA	TRBJ1-2
TGTGCCAGCAGTCTTACGGGACAGGGAGAGGGCGAGCAGTACTTC	CASSLTGQGEGEQYF	TRBV28	NA	TRBD1	TRBJ2-7
TGTGCCAGCAGCCGAGAACAGGGCACCTATGGCTACACCTTC	CASSREQGTYGYTF	TRBV6-5	NA	NA	TRBJ1-2
TGTGCCAGCAGCTTAGCGCGTGAGCAGTACTTC	CASSLAREQYF	TRBV7-2	NA	NA	TRBJ2-7
TGTGCCAGCAGCCAAGAGAGGGGGCGCAACACTGAAGCTTTCTTT	CASSQERGRNTEAFF	TRBV4-2	NA	TRBD1	TRBJ1-1
TGTGCCAGCAGCTTGCGGGGACAGGGTCTCAACGAGCAGTACTTC	CASSLRGQGLNEQYF	TRBV5-4	NA	TRBD1	TRBJ2-7
TGCGCCAGCAGCCTTCGTCCGGGACAGGTCAACGCTGAGCAGTTCTTC	CASSLRPGQVNAEQFF	TRBV5-1	NA	TRBD1	TRBJ2-1
TGTGCCAGCAGGAGACAGGGTAGGCAGGAGACCCAGTACTTC	CASRRQGRQETQYF	TRBV6-5	NA	TRBD1	TRBJ2-5
TGTGCCAGCTTAAGGGGCAGGGGGCAGTACAATGAGCAGTTCTTC	CASLRGRGQYNEQFF	TRBV7-6	NA	TRBD1	TRBJ2-1
TGTGCCAGCAGCCTGACTAGCGGATCCACAGATACGCAGTATTTT	CASSLTSGSTDTQYF	TRBV14	NA	TRBD2	TRBJ2-3
TGTGCCAGTACCCTTGACGAGCGGGGTAATGAGCAGTTCTTC	CASTLDERGNEQFF	TRBV19	NA	TRBD2	TRBJ2-1
TGTTCCAGCAGCTTAGGCGAGGGCCTTTATGCCGGGGAGCTGTTTTTT	CSSSLGEGLYAGELFF	TRBV7-9	NA	NA	TRBJ2-2
TGTGCCAGCAGCTCCGAGGACTGGGAAGCCAAAAACATTCAGTACTTC	CASSSEDWEAKNIQYF	TRBV9	NA	NA	TRBJ2-4
TGTGCCAGCAGTTTAGCGGGTAGAGGCTACAATGAGCAGTTCTTC	CASSLAGRGYNEQFF	TRBV28	NA	NA	TRBJ2-1